Below, 12 T cell receptor beta chains from the same sample are listed, as sequenced in a study of shared clonotypes between healthy human individuals. Measured with immunoSEQ multiplex PCR; TCRdb has only the in-frame clones, and not every one. The sample has approximately 640,000 clones; roughly 91% are singletons. The sample was memory CD8+ T cells from PBMCs. Subset specified: CD45RO+ cells pooled with CCR7-negative TemRA cells. The source is a man aged 18 to 30 in good health. Some clones in this sample may be carry-over from other donors' samples.

The V and J genes are TRBV7-6 and TRBJ2-2; D possibly corresponds to TRBD1 (5 bases). Germline V gene data show CDR1 as SGHVS and CDR2 as FNYEAQ. The CDR3 consists of 17 residues. Between the trimmed V and J ends, which lost 5 bases and 0 bases, there was a span of 16 bases. CDR3 bases: TGTGCCAGCAGCCCACTCAGGTGGACACCGAACACCGGGGAGCTGTTTTTT. Amino acid sequence: CASSPLRWTPNTGELFF.

The chain employs TRBV11-2 and TRBJ2-7; the match to TRBD2 covers 7 bases. The CDR3 extends over 14 amino acids. CDR1 is SGHAT, CDR2 FQNNGV, per germline. V shed 1 base and J 4 bases; nucleotides not matched to a gene: 4. CDR3 region: CASSLGGRGYEQYF. In DNA, the CDR3 is TGTGCCAGCAGCTTAGGCGGGAGAGGGTACGAGCAGTACTTC.

This clone was counted a single time. V is TRBV4-3 and J is TRBJ2-3, with TRBD1 as a possible D gene (5 bases). This CDR3 contains 15 residues. Trimming pared 6 bases from V and 6 bases from J, leaving 19 bases between. Germline values: CDR1 LGHNA, CDR2 YSLEER. CDR3 DNA sequence: TGCGCCAGCAGGTTTCGGCAGGGTGGTGAGGATACGCAGTATTTT. This translates into CASRFRQGGEDTQYF.

The chain uses TRBV11-2 and TRBJ2-1; maybe TRBD2 (6 bases). CDR1 is SGHAT and CDR2 is FQNNGV in the germline V gene. The V end was cut by 3 bases, the J end by 15 bases, with 18 bases between. The CDR3 consists of 13 residues. In DNA, the CDR3 is TGTGCCAGCAGCTTGTGGGGACTCCCAGTGGTGTTCTTC. Residues: CASSLWGLPVVFF.

The chain is built from TRBV27 and TRBJ2-7; tentative D call: TRBD1 (5 bases). The germline V gene encodes CDR1 MNHEY and CDR2 SMNVEV (reference sequence). V gave up 1 base and J gave up 0 bases, with 13 bases separating them. This CDR3 is built from 16 residues. The CDR3 bases are TGTGCCAGCAGTTTATTGAAGGGGCCCCACTCCTACGAGCAGTACTTC. Amino acids: CASSLLKGPHSYEQYF.

The rearrangement joins TRBV2 to TRBJ2-3; TRBD1 matches 7 bases. Germline CDR1 SNHLY, CDR2 FYNNEI. The CDR3 extends over 15 amino acids. V shed 4 bases and J 2 bases; nucleotides not matched to a gene: 6. The CDR3 loop is CASSGGQLLTDTQYF. CDR3 sequence (DNA): TGTGCCAGCAGTGGGGGACAGTTGCTCACAGATACGCAGTATTTT.

This chain joins TRBV28 and TRBJ2-1; D perhaps matches TRBD1 (6 bases). The CDR3 extends over 16 amino acids. The V end was cut by 5 bases, the J end by 2 bases, with 16 bases between. CDR1 and CDR2 (germline): MDHEN, SYDVKM. CDR3 in DNA: TGTGCCAGCAGTCCCTTTACAGGGATGCCCTACAATGAGCAGTTCTTC. Residues: CASSPFTGMPYNEQFF.

The rearrangement links TRBV11-2 to TRBJ2-7; no firm D call. V was shortened by 1 base and J by 3 bases, with 7 bases between the two germline ends. CDR3 length: 13 residues. CDR1 SGHAT and CDR2 FQNNGV come from the germline V gene. CDR3 sequence reads: CASSLVPDYEQYF. The CDR3 coding sequence is TGTGCCAGCAGCTTAGTCCCAGACTACGAGCAGTACTTC.

This sequence joins TRBV9 and TRBJ2-2, with D possibly matching TRBD1 (6 bases). Trimming took off 0 bases at V and 3 bases at J, with 9 bases between the two ends. CDR3 length: 15 amino acids. Germline V gene data show CDR1 as SGDLS and CDR2 as YYNGEE. The CDR3 here is CASSVEQGYTGELFF. CDR3 sequence (DNA): TGTGCCAGCAGCGTAGAACAGGGTTACACCGGGGAGCTGTTTTTT.

Turning to this clone: Other DNA sequences in this sample translate to the same CDR3. The chain joins TRBV27 to TRBJ1-5; D ambiguous. With 2 bases removed from V and 3 bases from J, the gap between germline ends came to 8 bases. This CDR3 spans 14 amino acids. Per germline, CDR1 MNHEY and CDR2 SMNVEV (reference sequence). Here the CDR3 reads CASSLGGYNQPQHF. The DNA for the CDR3 is TGTGCCAGCAGTTTAGGAGGTTACAATCAGCCCCAGCATTTT.

J is TRBJ2-7 and V is TRBV28; D is undetermined. V lost 2 bases, J lost 2 bases, and 10 bases lay in between. CDR1 is MDHEN, CDR2 SYDVKM, per germline. CDR3 length equals 14 residues. The CDR3, as DNA: TGTGCCAGCAGTTTAAATAACAGAGCCTACGAGCAGTACTTC. Translating gives CASSLNNRAYEQYF.

The V gene is TRBV7-9, the J gene TRBJ2-7; D remains ambiguous. The CDR3 is made up of 13 amino acids. Germline CDR1 and CDR2: SEHNR and FQNEAQ (reference sequence). V lost 5 bases to trimming and J lost 5 bases, with 13 bases between them. The CDR3 DNA follows: TGTGCCAGCAGCCATGGCCTTGCCGACGAGCAGTACTTC. Translating it yields CASSHGLADEQYF.